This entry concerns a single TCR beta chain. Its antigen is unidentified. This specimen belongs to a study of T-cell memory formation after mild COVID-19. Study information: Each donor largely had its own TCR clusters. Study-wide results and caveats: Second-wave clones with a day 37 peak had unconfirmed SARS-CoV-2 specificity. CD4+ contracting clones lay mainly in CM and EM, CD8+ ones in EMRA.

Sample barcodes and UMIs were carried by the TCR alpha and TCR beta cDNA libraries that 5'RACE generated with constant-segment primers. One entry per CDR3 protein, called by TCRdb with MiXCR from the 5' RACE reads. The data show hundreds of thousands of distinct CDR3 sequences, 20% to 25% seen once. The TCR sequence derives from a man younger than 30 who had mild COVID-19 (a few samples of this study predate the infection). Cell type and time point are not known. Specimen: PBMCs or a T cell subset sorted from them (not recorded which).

CDR3 in amino acids: CASSPGRGHQPQHF. CDR3 DNA: TGTGCCAGCAGTCCCGGTAGGGGCCATCAGCCCCAGCATTTT. The chain uses TRBV12-3 or TRBV12-4 and TRBJ1-5; TRBD1 might be the D (5 bases). This CDR3 spans 14 amino acids. V lost 5 bases and J lost 5, with 13 bases in between.